This T cell receptor beta chain was obtained from a study of T cells after yellow fever vaccination (dated by TCRdb to 2018 to 2020). In the study overall: Libraries from fractions with low cell numbers were prepared with the SMART-Seq v4 Ultra Low Input RNA kit. To follow T-cell clones before and after both primary and booster YFV17D yellow fever vaccination, bulk TCR alpha and beta repertoires underwent longitudinal sequencing. The cohort comprised two healthy male donors, one aged 18 to 30 and one aged 30 to 40 years. Blood was drawn at multiple timepoints before and after primary and secondary immunization, with bulk PBMC replicates and cell subsets isolated. What the study reported, not specific to this receptor: Because the study included only two donors, the extent to which the findings can be generalized is limited. After the booster, most clones that had expanded after primary vaccination were detected again (nearly 98% of CD4 and more than 80% of CD8), suggesting broad maintenance of memory. A small share of clonotypes was detected in both CD4 and CD8 compartments, with the overlap likely arising from convergent recombination. The secondary T-cell response was weaker than the primary response but faster, peaking on day 5 instead of day 15. Computational filtering was needed because FACS-sorted repertoires could contain abundant contaminating clonotypes from the bulk population.

TCR cDNA was synthesized by 5'RACE template switching, which introduced a universal primer site and unique molecular identifiers. Priming for cDNA synthesis came from both the TCR alpha and TCR beta constant segments. Two PCR steps were used to amplify libraries, with sample barcodes and sequencing adapters being added in the second step. Libraries were sequenced on Illumina HiSeq 2500 (2x100 bp) or NovaSeq (2x150 bp). Processing in the source paper ran as follows. MIGEC was used to demultiplex reads and collapse the reads into UMI consensus sequences, and MiXCR was used for V(D)J alignment. Vaccine-responding clonotypes were defined with edgeR using replicate PBMC samples, requiring FDR below 0.01 and a log2 fold change above 5 up to day 15. CD4 or CD8 identity was assigned to each bulk clonotype according to whether the clonotype was present at higher abundance in the sequenced CD4 repertoire or the sequenced CD8 repertoire. The public reads were reprocessed in TCRdb via fastp at Q25 and MiXCR, keeping in-frame beta chains. CDR3 protein sequences are deduplicated, and each keeps its most common genes and DNA. TCRdb's processing, not the authors' own work, is the source of the V and J calls. The sample includes roughly 50,000 distinct CDR3 sequences, with about 7.4% observed a single time. The ten biggest clones cover 28% of the sample.

Including cysteine and phenylalanine, the CDR3 has 14 amino acids. Only the CDR3 part of the read is kept: 42 bases, read in frame from the first base. CDR1 and CDR2, looked up from the germline V gene, are SQVTM and ANQGSEA. V loses 5 bases, J loses 4 bases, and the germline ends lie 15 bases apart. This sample's treatment or condition label indicates: live attenuated yellow fever vaccine strain. PBMCs were isolated from peripheral blood using a standard Ficoll-Paque protocol. CD4 and CD8 T-cell fractions were isolated with Dynabeads CD4 and CD8 positive selection kits. TriZol was used to extract RNA from bulk PBMCs, from CD4 and CD8 fractions, and from dextramer-positive and dextramer-negative fractions. This clonotype was seen ten or more times. Its antigen is not yet known. Within one base of it there is no much larger clone, and no base qualities were kept.

Rearrangement joined TRBV29-1 to TRBJ1-3; TRBD1 might be the D gene, on 5 matching bases. The sample in question was CD8+ T cells sorted from PBMCs, obtained roughly 15 days after the first yellow fever vaccination. This TCR was recovered from a man in his late teens or twenties who received the YFV17D yellow fever vaccine. The CDR3 here reads CSVSPRGEGNTIYF. Here is the DNA: TGCAGCGTTTCCCCGCGGGGGGAAGGAAACACCATATATTTT.